The clone carrying this T cell receptor beta chain was recorded at least ten times. The antigen is unknown. Germline values: CDR1 KGHDR, CDR2 SFDVKD. Trimming stripped 9 bases from V and 1 base from J, with 11 bases between. The CDR3 sequence is 14 residues long. The data originate from a study of read filtering for tumor transcriptome and immune sequencing. From approximately 400 ng of RNA, a library with molecular barcoded alpha/delta and beta/gamma adaptors was made. TCRdb re-called the reads through MiXCR, storing one row per CDR3 protein. The sample lists about 58,000 distinct CDR3 sequences, about 12% seen once, with 16% in the top ten. Study observations and caveats: Around 82% of IR-seq clonotypes had a single read, yet these held roughly 3.3% of reads. The sorted CD138-negative fraction was a mixed bone marrow immune population, not purified T cells. IR-seq captured clonotypes deeper and more reliably than RNA-seq.

This sequence was found in a donor aged 40 or older with multiple myeloma. The chain is built from TRBV24-1 and TRBJ1-4, with TRBD1 as a possible D gene (5 bases). The sequenced sample was a population of CD138-negative cells sorted from bone marrow. The CDR3 nucleotides read TGTGCCACCGGGGACCGGGAAACTAATGAAAAACTGTTTTTT. Encoded protein: CATGDRETNEKLFF.